The clone carrying this T cell receptor (beta chain) was observed a few times. CDR1 is SGHRS and CDR2 is YFSETQ in the germline V gene. Trimming cost V 6 bases and J 3 bases, with 10 bases left between them. The CDR3 has 13 residues. The data belong to a study of blood T cell repertoires in COVID-19. Sequenced by immunoSEQ multiplex PCR; TCRdb stores in-frame clones only, minus some. Altogether 200,000 to 250,000 clones are present, over 75% being singletons, with the ten largest covering about 5%. The genes are TRBV5-1 and TRBJ2-4; D may be TRBD1 (5 bases). The sequenced sample consisted of peripheral blood. The TCR was taken from a woman aged 40 to 50 with acute or convalescent COVID-19. The CDR3 here is CASNDRNKNIQYF. The DNA of the CDR3 is TGCGCCAGCAATGACAGAAACAAAAACATTCAGTACTTC.